The present T cell receptor (beta chain) was sequenced within a study of T cells in Graves' hyperthyroidism and ophthalmopathy. Diagnoses used clinical symptoms, serum thyroxine and TRAb, thyroid ultrasound and orbital computed tomography. The CDR3 is 14 residues long. V shed 0 bases and J 7 bases; nucleotides not matched to a gene: 7. The germline V gene has CDR1 DFQATT and CDR2 SNEGSKA (reference sequence). Study outcomes and limitations: From stable hyperthyroidism, ophthalmopathy was separated by a 13 V-J model. The majority of expanded thyroid clonotypes above 0.001 also appeared in blood.

Regions amplified from RNA transcripts were the TCR beta CDR3 regions. During a first-round RT-PCR of the TCR CDR3, the HTBI primer set was used. MiXCR was run by TCRdb on the multiplex PCR reads, yielding one entry per CDR3 protein. The data show hundreds of thousands of distinct CDR3 sequences, with 22% seen just once and around 50% held by the top ten. This clonotype was recorded a few times. The target antigen is unknown. The sequencing input was blood. This sequence originates from a woman in her 70s with Graves' ophthalmopathy. V is TRBV20-1 and J is TRBJ1-1; 8 bases are a match to TRBD1. The CDR3 nucleotides read TGCAGTGCTAGAGAACCGGGACAGGCAATTGAAGCTTTCTTT. This encodes CSAREPGQAIEAFF.